This paragraph reports one T cell receptor (beta chain). The sample carries other DNA sequences with the same CDR3. This entry comes from a study of blood T cell repertoires in COVID-19. Study information: The origin of the acute and convalescent COVID-19 samples was the United States, Italy and Spain.

Method: immunoSEQ multiplex PCR; TCRdb's copy keeps in-frame clones and lacks some. The sample has around 88,000 clones, over 70% seen once. V shed 4 bases and J shed 8 bases, with 11 bases lying between them. Germline V gives CDR1 SGHDN, CDR2 FVKESK. This CDR3 comprises 13 residues. This TCR was recovered from a woman of 80 years or more with acute or convalescent COVID-19. What was sequenced was peripheral blood. The J gene is TRBJ1-4, the V gene TRBV14; D perhaps matches TRBD1 (5 bases). Here the CDR3 reads CASSRGGSEKLFF. The CDR3 DNA sequence: TGTGCCAGCAGCCGGGGGGGGTCGGAAAAACTGTTTTTT.